The clone carrying this TCR beta chain was recorded at least ten times. Its antigen is not known. The method was immunoSEQ multiplex PCR; TCRdb's version includes in-frame clones alone and lacks a portion of them. Seen here are 70,000 to 75,000 clones, around four fifths observed once, and the top ten hold about 5.1%. This sample is drawn from a study of PD-L1 blockade in urothelial cancer. General observations from the study: Durable-benefit cases showed more tumor-associated blood clone expansion at 3 weeks.

Per germline, CDR1 SGHAT and CDR2 FQNNGV. Germline trimming cut 1 base from V and 0 bases from J; bases unmatched to any gene: 3. CDR3 length: 16 residues. This TCR was recovered from a man between 65 and 85 years old with urothelial cancer. This chain links TRBV11-2 with TRBJ2-7; 10 bases agree with TRBD2. Here the sequenced sample was PBMCs, taken around atezolizumab (anti-PD-L1) treatment. The CDR3 coding sequence is TGTGCCAGCAGCTTAGTGGGACTAGCGAGCTCCTACGAGCAGTACTTC. It encodes CASSLVGLASSYEQYF.